Below are 18 T cell receptor beta chains sequenced from a single sample in a study of early T cells in non-severe SARS-CoV-2 infection. TCRdb re-called the 5' RACE reads through MiXCR, storing one row per CDR3 protein. The data contain tens of thousands of distinct CDR3 sequences, roughly 8.2% of them singletons. Sequences were derived from whole blood, sampled at baseline. The receptors shown here come from an adult who was a healthcare worker with PCR-confirmed SARS-CoV-2 infection or an uninfected control (not recorded which).

This clonotype was seen only a few times. The chain couples TRBV7-9 to TRBJ2-1; TRBD1 matches 12 bases. The CDR3 length is 17 residues. V dropped 1 base and J dropped 8; count of bases not matched to a gene: 9. Per the germline V gene, CDR1 is SEHNR and CDR2 is FQNEAQ (reference sequence). CDR3 amino acids: CASSLGLRDRGQDEQFF. The CDR3 nucleotides are TGTGCCAGCAGCTTAGGCCTCCGGGACAGGGGGCAGGATGAGCAGTTCTTC. The complete variable domain, with remaining parts taken from reference TRBV7-9 and TRBJ2-1, reads DTGVSQNPRHKITKRGQNVTFRCDPISEHNRLYWYRQTLGQGPEFLTYFQNEAQLEKSRLLSDRFSAERPKGSFSTLEIQRTEQGDSAMYLCASSLGLRDRGQDEQFFGPGTRLTVL.

This sequence joins TRBV4-3 and TRBJ2-1; the D is unclear. In germline, CDR1 is LGHNA, CDR2 YSLEER. V was clipped by 0 bases and J by 8 bases, with 11 bases between them. This CDR3 comprises 14 residues. Written as DNA, the CDR3 is TGCGCCAGCAGCCAAGATTCCTCCCTAGATGAGCAGTTCTTC. Translating it yields CASSQDSSLDEQFF.

This clonotype occurred many times. The chain carries TRBV10-2 and TRBJ2-5; 10 nucleotides match TRBD2. CDR1 and CDR2 from the germline V gene are WSHSY and SAAADI. This CDR3 comprises 14 residues. V trimming: 6 bases; J trimming: 5 bases; junction bases outside the gene matches: 6. CDR3 nucleotides: TGCGCCAGCAGGGAGGGACTAGCGAGCGAGACCCAGTACTTC. Amino acid sequence: CASREGLASETQYF.

The rearrangement uses TRBV2 and TRBJ2-7; D is uncertain. The CDR3 is 14 residues long. The germline V gene has CDR1 SNHLY and CDR2 FYNNEI. V shed 6 bases and J shed 2 bases, with 14 bases lying between them. The CDR3: CASRSQILTYEQYF. In DNA, the CDR3 is TGTGCCAGCAGGTCGCAGATCCTTACCTACGAGCAGTACTTC.

This clonotype was counted at least ten times. The J gene is TRBJ2-5, the V gene TRBV7-2, with a weak D call TRBD1 (5 bases). CDR1 SGHTA and CDR2 FQGNSA come from the germline V gene. The CDR3 runs 12 residues. Trimming removed 5 bases at V and 8 bases at J, with 12 bases between. CDR3 nucleotide sequence: TGTGCCAGCAGCCCGCAGGGATACACCCAGTACTTC. This gives the protein CASSPQGYTQYF.

This clonotype was counted a few times. V is TRBV12-3 or TRBV12-4 and J is TRBJ2-2; TRBD2 matches at 11 bases. The V gene end was trimmed by 5 bases and the J gene end by 4 bases; junction bases not matched to a gene: 6. The CDR3 extends over 16 amino acids. CDR3 coding DNA: TGTGCCAGCAGTCCAACTAGCGGGAGAGCCACCGGGGAGCTGTTTTTT. Protein: CASSPTSGRATGELFF.

This clonotype was observed many times. J is TRBJ2-1 and V is TRBV20-1; D remains unclear. Germline-derived CDR1 and CDR2 are DFQATT and SNEGSKA (reference sequence). The CDR3 covers 13 residues. V was trimmed by 3 bases and J by 0 bases, leaving 6 bases between them. CDR3 DNA: TGCAGTGCTAGCACAAGCTCCTACAATGAGCAGTTCTTC. As protein: CSASTSSYNEQFF.

This clonotype was found a few times. The J gene is TRBJ2-7, the V gene TRBV4-3; D may match TRBD1 or TRBD2 (5 bases each). The CDR3 length is 15 residues. V lost 4 bases and J lost 2, with 15 bases in between. Germline CDR1 reads LGHNA; CDR2 reads YSLEER. CDR3: CASSPYSGRAYEQYF. DNA of the CDR3: TGCGCCAGCAGCCCCTATTCGGGGCGGGCCTACGAGCAGTACTTC.

V is TRBV5-1 and J is TRBJ2-7; 7 bases agree with TRBD2. Germline V lookup: CDR1 SGHRS, CDR2 YFSETQ. With V trimmed by 0 bases and J by 7 bases, 10 bases remained unmatched. This CDR3 is 15 amino acids long. The CDR3 DNA follows: TGCGCCAGCAGCTTGGAAGGCGGGAGAGGAAGGGAGCAGTACTTC. Translating it yields CASSLEGGRGREQYF.

In this sample, this clonotype turned up many times. The V call is TRBV25-1, the J call TRBJ1-4; TRBD1 agrees at 8 bases. CDR3 length equals 12 residues. Germline V gives CDR1 MGHDK, CDR2 SYGVNS. V lost 9 bases and J lost 5; bases outside the gene matches: 2. The CDR3 sequence: CASNRGNEKLFF. CDR3 nucleotide sequence: TGTGCCAGTAACAGGGGGAATGAAAAACTGTTTTTT.

This clonotype was detected ten times or more. The genes are TRBV7-2 and TRBJ2-1; 10 positions match TRBD2. CDR3 size: 15 residues. The germline gives CDR1 SGHTA, CDR2 FQGNSA. The V and J ends lost 1 base and 8 bases, in that order; junction bases with no gene match: 5. Here the CDR3 reads CASSLDSGRGYEQFF. The CDR3 DNA follows: TGTGCCAGCAGCTTAGACAGCGGGAGGGGGTATGAGCAGTTCTTC. The full variable domain, with the rest looked up from reference TRBV7-2 and TRBJ2-1, is GAGVSQSPSNKVTEKGKDVELRCDPISGHTALYWYRQSLGQGLEFLIYFQGNSAPDKSGLPSDRFSAERTGGSVSTLTIQRTQQEDSAVYLCASSLDSGRGYEQFFGPGTRLTVL.

The table lists this clonotype with many counts. V usage is TRBV6-2 or TRBV6-3 and J usage is TRBJ1-5, with D possibly matching TRBD1 (5 bases). V was clipped by 4 bases and J by 1 base, with 8 bases between them. The CDR3 loop spans 14 amino acids. Germline values: CDR1 MNHEY, CDR2 SVGEGT. The CDR3 sequence is CASSSGASNQPQHF. The CDR3 DNA reads as TGTGCCAGCAGTTCTGGGGCCAGCAATCAGCCCCAGCATTTT.

The CDR3 DNA reads TGTGCCTGGAATAGCGGGAGGAGCACAGATACGCAGTATTTT. Translated: CAWNSGRSTDTQYF. This chain links TRBV30 with TRBJ2-3; 10 bases agree with TRBD2. Germline loops: CDR1 GTSNPN, CDR2 SVGIG (reference sequence). The CDR3 has 14 residues. Unmatched junction bases numbered 1, after V lost 4 bases and J lost 0 bases.

This CDR3 is CSVEDPAGGTYEQYF. The CDR3 DNA follows: TGCAGCGTTGAAGATCCGGCAGGGGGCACCTACGAGCAGTACTTC. The gene calls are TRBV29-1 and TRBJ2-7; 8 positions match TRBD1. Losses at the gene ends were 0 bases for V and 2 bases for J; bases not matched to a gene: 6. The CDR3 is made up of 15 amino acids. Germline V gene data show CDR1 as SQVTM and CDR2 as ANQGSEA.

This clonotype was found a few times. This sequence joins TRBV7-9 and TRBJ2-5; maybe TRBD1 (5 bases). V lost 1 base, J lost 1 base, and 10 bases lay in between. The CDR3 consists of 15 residues. The germline gives CDR1 SEHNR, CDR2 FQNEAQ (reference sequence). This CDR3 reads CASSLVQGIQETQYF. The CDR3 region has the DNA TGTGCCAGCAGCTTAGTTCAGGGCATCCAAGAGACCCAGTACTTC. Variable domain in full (rest from reference TRBV7-9 and TRBJ2-5): DTGVSQNPRHKITKRGQNVTFRCDPISEHNRLYWYRQTLGQGPEFLTYFQNEAQLEKSRLLSDRFSAERPKGSFSTLEIQRTEQGDSAMYLCASSLVQGIQETQYFGPGTRLLVL.

This clonotype appeared many times. This chain uses TRBV7-9 with TRBJ1-1, with a weak D call TRBD1 (5 bases). CDR3 length: 15 amino acids. CDR1 is SEHNR and CDR2 is FQNEAQ in the germline V gene (reference sequence). Trimming stripped 0 bases from V and 0 bases from J, with 8 bases between. CDR3 sequence reads: CASSLARQMNTEAFF. CDR3 nucleotide sequence: TGTGCCAGCAGCTTAGCGCGACAGATGAACACTGAAGCTTTCTTT.

The CDR3 coding sequence is TGCGCCAGCAGCCAGACGCTATACGAGCAGTACTTC. It translates to CASSQTLYEQYF. The chain joins TRBV4-1 to TRBJ2-7; no clear D gene. The germline CDR1 and CDR2 sequences are MGHRA and YSYEKL. CDR3 length equals 12 residues. Deletions cut 3 bases from V and 4 bases from J, with 7 bases between.

The chain is built from TRBV7-8 and TRBJ1-5, with 10 bases aligning to TRBD1. This CDR3 comprises 18 residues. Trimming took 3 bases from V and 2 from J; bases not matched to a gene: 10. Germline V lookup: CDR1 SGHVS, CDR2 FQNEAQ. DNA for the CDR3: TGTGCCAGCAGCTTTCCAAAGACAGGGGGCAAGGGCAATCAGCCCCAGCATTTT. Encoded protein: CASSFPKTGGKGNQPQHF.